A single sample gave rise to the 10 T cell receptor beta chains below, sequenced in a study of CD8 T cells in Susac syndrome. About 0.45 to 1 ug RNA was reverse transcribed with random hexamers. TCRdb passed the immunoSEQ multiplex PCR reads through MiXCR, listing each CDR3 protein once. This table has more than 90,000 distinct CDR3 sequences, 85% to 95% appearing once. Sample: CD4+ T cells from PBMCs. Receptors were obtained from a human donor with multiple sclerosis.

This chain connects TRBV18 to TRBJ2-1; unclear D gene. V lost 0 bases and J lost 9, with 6 bases in between. Germline CDR1 and CDR2: KGHSH and LQKENI. The CDR3 length is 12 residues. CDR3 in amino acids: CASSPPQSEQFF. In DNA form, the CDR3 reads TGTGCCAGCTCACCACCGCAGAGTGAGCAGTTCTTC.

CDR3 nucleotides: TGTGCCAGCACCTCTTTGGACAGAACCTACGAGCAGTACTTC. Translating it yields CASTSLDRTYEQYF. The chain joins TRBV3-1 to TRBJ2-7; weak D call: TRBD1 (6 bases). The germline gives CDR1 LGHDT, CDR2 YNNKEL (reference sequence). V dropped 7 bases and J dropped 2 bases, with 15 bases sitting between them. This CDR3 has 14 amino acids.

The V gene is TRBV28, the J gene TRBJ1-6; D remains ambiguous. V lost 5 bases and J lost 7, with 15 bases in between. Germline V lookup: CDR1 MDHEN, CDR2 SYDVKM. The CDR3 spans 15 residues. CDR3 bases: TGTGCCAGCAGTACCGGCGGTACAGAGAATTCACCCCTCCACTTT. Protein product: CASSTGGTENSPLHF.

The chain has TRBV6-1 and TRBJ2-1, with D perhaps matching TRBD2 (5 bases). V lost 9 bases, J lost 0 bases, and 12 bases lay in between. The CDR3 consists of 14 residues. CDR1 and CDR2 from the germline V gene are MNHNS and SASEGT. The CDR3 DNA reads as TGTGCCAGTACAGCGGCTAGCTCCTACAATGAGCAGTTCTTC. It specifies CASTAASSYNEQFF.

This chain uses TRBV2 with TRBJ1-2; D remains ambiguous. V was pared by 8 bases and J by 2 bases, with 12 bases between. The CDR3 has 13 residues. Germline V lookup: CDR1 SNHLY, CDR2 FYNNEI. CDR3 in DNA: TGTGCCAGCTTGGGCTCCCTCAACTATGGCTACACCTTC. Its protein product is CASLGSLNYGYTF.

The chain recombines TRBV18 with TRBJ2-1, with TRBD2 as a possible D gene (6 bases). The CDR3 is made up of 16 amino acids. Trimming took off 8 bases at V and 4 bases at J, with 21 bases between the two ends. CDR1 and CDR2 from the germline V gene are KGHSH and LQKENI. This chain's CDR3 is CASTTVEGHRYNEQFF. In DNA form, the CDR3 reads TGTGCCAGCACAACCGTGGAGGGGCATAGATACAATGAGCAGTTCTTC.

The chain joins TRBV20-1 to TRBJ2-5; 11 nucleotides align to TRBD2. This CDR3 contains 15 residues. V shed 1 base, J shed 5 bases, and the junction held 6 bases outside the gene matches. Germline-derived CDR1 and CDR2 are DFQATT and SNEGSKA (reference sequence). The CDR3 region is CSARGLAGLSETQYF. Here the CDR3 DNA reads TGCAGTGCTAGAGGACTAGCGGGGTTGTCGGAGACCCAGTACTTC.

This chain uses TRBV20-1 with TRBJ1-1, with D uncertain. V lost 0 bases to trimming and J lost 1 base, with 6 bases between them. The CDR3 extends over 13 amino acids. Germline V CDR1 and CDR2: DFQATT, SNEGSKA (reference sequence). Written as DNA, the CDR3 is TGCAGTGCTAGAGATTTGGGGAACACTGAAGCTTTCTTT. It translates to CSARDLGNTEAFF.

This sequence joins TRBV6-6 and TRBJ2-7, with a tentative D call TRBD1 (6 bases). CDR3 size: 12 residues. Between the trimmed V and J ends, which lost 5 bases and 6 bases, there was a span of 11 bases. Germline assignment: CDR1 MNHNY and CDR2 SVGAGI (reference sequence). CDR3 loop: CASSPGAREQYF. The CDR3 DNA is TGTGCCAGCAGTCCAGGGGCGCGCGAGCAGTACTTC.

This clonotype has only one observation. V and J are TRBV6-1 and TRBJ2-7; weak D call: TRBD1 (7 bases). Trimming stripped 6 bases from V and 3 bases from J, with 12 bases between. Germline values: CDR1 MNHNS, CDR2 SASEGT. This CDR3 has 13 residues. CDR3 sequence reads: CASRRQGGYEQYF. The CDR3 DNA follows: TGTGCCAGCAGAAGACAGGGAGGCTACGAGCAGTACTTC.